This T cell receptor beta chain was sequenced for a study of CD8+ T cells in alopecia areata. Looking at the study overall: Percentage of affected scalp area was the basis on which treated patients' severity was scored. Study findings and constraints: Higher clonality than in normal scalp was seen in lesional scalp, especially alopecia totalis/universalis.

Sequencing relied on a cDNA template that was reverse transcribed from extracted RNA. The data were produced by immunoSEQ multiplex PCR, yet TCRdb's version contains in-frame clones alone and is incomplete. The sample lists 150,000 to 200,000 clones, 55% to 75% occurring once. The treatment: oral pan-JAK inhibitor, 5-10 mg twice daily. Worth noting for this clone: The target antigen is unknown.

Germline CDR1 reads MNHEY; CDR2 reads SMNVEV (reference sequence). Trimming took 8 bases from V and 0 from J, leaving 10 bases between them. The CDR3 covers 13 residues. The sequence derives from a human donor with alopecia areata. The V gene is TRBV27, the J gene TRBJ1-2; no reliable D call. Material: CD4+ T cells sorted from blood, obtained at week 24, from a patient treated with tofacitinib. DNA for the CDR3: TGTGCCAGCTGGAGTCGGGCTAACTATGGCTACACCTTC. It is translated as CASWSRANYGYTF.